This T cell receptor beta chain was captured by sequencing in a study of blood T cell repertoires in COVID-19. Germline values: CDR1 LNHDA, CDR2 SQIVND (reference sequence). V was clipped by 4 bases and J by 5 bases, with 11 bases between them. The CDR3 length is 13 residues. In the original processing: For nucleated cells, counts were estimated from reference gene primer amplification. TCRdb's table, derived via immunoSEQ multiplex PCR, lists solely in-frame clones and lacks some. That table furnishes V, J and clone size, whereas the DNA furnished D and trimming. Of more than 100,000 clones listed, around 64% are singletons.

The sequence was collected from a human donor with acute or convalescent COVID-19. The donor label of this sample is uncertain. The sequenced sample was peripheral blood. This chain joins TRBV19 and TRBJ2-5; D possibly corresponds to TRBD2 (6 bases). The CDR3 nucleotides are TGTGCCAGTAGTAGGGGGGTTGGCGAGACCCAGTACTTC. This encodes CASSRGVGETQYF. The whole variable domain, filled in from reference TRBV19 and TRBJ2-5, reads DGGITQSPKYLFRKEGQNVTLSCEQNLNHDAMYWYRQDPGQGLRLIYYSQIVNDFQKGDIAEGYSVSREKKESFPLTVTSAQKNPTAFYLCASSRGVGETQYFGPGTRLLVL.